These T cell receptor beta chains were read from a single sample in a study of OX40 agonist ivuxolimab in advanced cancers. The method was immunoSEQ multiplex PCR; TCRdb's version includes in-frame clones alone and lacks a portion of them. The sample lists 57,000 or so clones, around four fifths occurring once. This specimen was CD4+ or CD8+ T cells sorted from blood, taken in a trial of the OX40 agonist ivuxolimab. These TCRs come from an adult with an advanced solid tumor such as melanoma, head and neck, liver or kidney cancer. The CDR3 runs from the conserved cysteine through the conserved F or W.

j_gene,len,v_gene,CDR3aa
TRBJ1-6,13,TRBV29-1,CSVRQGENSPLHF
TRBJ2-7,12,TRBV11-2,CASSLAVGEQYF
TRBJ2-5,11,TRBV2,CASSEVKTQYF
TRBJ2-5,13,TRBV7-3,CASSLKQGVAQYF
TRBJ1-2,13,TRBV5-1,CASRSRQGDGYTF
TRBJ2-7,15,TRBV6-5,CASSYSAGSSYEQYF
TRBJ1-5,14,TRBV28,CASSLGWGGQPQHF
TRBJ1-2,13,TRBV5-1,CASSLGQGFGYTF
TRBJ2-3,14,TRBV19,CASSRGLAPDTQYF
TRBJ1-1,14,TRBV5-5,CASSSTGANTEAFF
TRBJ2-7,16,TRBV18,CASSPAGQGAGYEQYF
TRBJ2-7,16,TRBV5-1,CASSLVPGTSDYEQYF
TRBJ1-3,14,TRBV18,CASSPKGDGNTIYF
TRBJ2-2,14,TRBV7-7,CASSPKGDTGELFF
TRBJ2-5,12,TRBV11-3,CATAWGGETQYF
TRBJ2-7,11,TRBV6-1,CASQIRREQYF
TRBJ1-1,16,TRBV25-1,CASSEYWTGPNTEAFF
TRBJ2-3,16,TRBV30,CAWSPGTSGGPDTQYF
TRBJ2-7,15,TRBV19,CASSEGLAVTYEQYF
TRBJ2-2,13,TRBV29-1,CSVSPVGTGELFF
TRBJ2-7,14,TRBV7-9,CASSLASSIYEQYF
TRBJ2-3,14,TRBV6-1,CASSARGNMDTQYF
TRBJ2-7,14,TRBV6-6,CASSYGEGVYEQYF
TRBJ2-2,15,TRBV5-1,CASSSSLGNTGELFF
TRBJ2-4,16,TRBV9,CASSVELVGAKNIQYF
TRBJ2-3,16,TRBV5-1,CASSLEGQGATDTQYF
TRBJ2-3,17,TRBV5-6,CASSLDRGGLFGNTQYF
TRBJ1-5,16,TRBV7-2,CASSSVAGGGNQPQHF
TRBJ2-5,15,TRBV5-1,CASSSGTSGTETQYF
TRBJ2-5,16,TRBV5-4,CASSLAEGGVRKTQYF
TRBJ2-1,16,TRBV10-3,CAISESPSGGANEQFF
TRBJ1-1,13,TRBV10-3,CAIAGPGGTEAFF
TRBJ1-1,12,TRBV6-5,CASSPPGTEAFF
TRBJ2-1,15,TRBV5-1,CASSLGTSSYNEQFF
TRBJ2-2,16,TRBV19,CATQGLAGGLTGELFF
TRBJ2-7,15,TRBV27,CASSPRLFMSHEQYF
TRBJ2-5,16,TRBV6-4,CAKHGASHENQETQYF
TRBJ2-1,11,TRBV2,CASSEEVTRFF
TRBJ2-1,14,TRBV29-1,CSVVRLASGNEQFF
TRBJ1-1,14,TRBV29-1,CSVEKGTGNTEAFF